These 30 T cell receptor beta chains were sequenced from one sample in a study of shared clonotypes between healthy human individuals. Clones were read by immunoSEQ multiplex PCR, and TCRdb kept only the in-frame ones, dropping some. The data show about 990,000 clones, 75% to 85% seen once. Sequenced material: memory CD4+ T cells from PBMCs. Subset given: CD45RA-negative fraction. The receptors were gathered from a man between 18 and 35 years old in good health. Some clones in this sample may be carry-over from other donors' samples.

This chain uses TRBV10-2 with TRBJ2-2; 13 nucleotides align to TRBD2. Germline V gene lookup returns CDR1 WSHSY and CDR2 SAAADI. Unmatched junction bases numbered 5, after V lost 11 bases and J lost 5 bases. The CDR3 runs to 14 residues. The CDR3 DNA sequence: TGCGCCGGATCGACTAGCGGGAGGACCGGGGAGCTGTTTTTT. The encoded protein is CAGSTSGRTGELFF.

This clone came up once. The rearrangement joins TRBV10-3 to TRBJ1-1, with TRBD1 as a possible D gene (5 bases). The germline CDR1 and CDR2 sequences are ENHRY and SYGVKD. The CDR3 runs to 15 residues. Trimming took off 6 bases at V and 3 bases at J, with 17 bases between the two ends. CDR3: CAISILHLRDTEAFF. DNA of the CDR3: TGTGCCATCAGCATTCTACACCTCAGGGACACTGAAGCTTTCTTT.

The CDR3 DNA sequence: TGCGCCAGCAGCTCCACCCAGGGGTTGAACACTGAAGCTTTCTTT. Translating it yields CASSSTQGLNTEAFF. The rearrangement joins TRBV5-1 to TRBJ1-1, with a tentative D call TRBD1 (6 bases). Trimming pared 3 bases from V and 0 bases from J, leaving 12 bases between. This CDR3 contains 15 residues. CDR1 and CDR2 from the germline V gene are SGHRS and YFSETQ.

Here the CDR3 reads CATGDRSTDTQYF. The CDR3 DNA is TGTGCCACCGGGGACAGGAGCACAGATACGCAGTATTTT. The chain employs TRBV19 and TRBJ2-3; 8 bases agree with TRBD1. Germline loops: CDR1 LNHDA, CDR2 SQIVND (reference sequence). V shed 10 bases and J 0 bases; nucleotides not matched to a gene: 3. The CDR3 is made up of 13 amino acids.

V and J are TRBV30 and TRBJ1-4; D not resolved. The CDR3 length is 13 residues. From germline, CDR1 is GTSNPN and CDR2 SVGIG (reference sequence). Trimming left V 4 bases short and J 10 bases short, with 16 bases between. This CDR3 reads CAWIGASHGKLFF. The CDR3 nucleotides are TGTGCCTGGATTGGCGCAAGCCACGGAAAACTGTTTTTT.

This chain connects TRBV28 to TRBJ2-1, with TRBD1 matching over 8 bases. The CDR3 has 16 residues. Germline V gene lookup returns CDR1 MDHEN and CDR2 SYDVKM. V was clipped by 8 bases and J by 4 bases; unmatched bases: 13. The CDR3, as DNA: TGTGCCAGCGACTCCCTTGGGCAGGGGGCGTACAATGAGCAGTTCTTC. Translating it yields CASDSLGQGAYNEQFF.

The chain links TRBV14 to TRBJ2-7; 9 nucleotides line up with TRBD2. V lost 3 bases, J lost 3 bases, and 9 bases stayed unmatched. Germline V gene sequence: CDR1 SGHDN, CDR2 FVKESK. There are 16 residues in the CDR3. The CDR3 DNA sequence: TGTGCCAGCAGCCACACCGGCGGGAGGGAGGTCTACGAGCAGTACTTC. Encoded protein: CASSHTGGREVYEQYF.

For the CDR3, the DNA is TGTGCCAGCAGTTATAACGGACATATCACAGATACGCAGTATTTT. Its translation is CASSYNGHITDTQYF. The V and J genes are TRBV6-5 and TRBJ2-3; possibly TRBD1 for D (5 bases). With 3 bases removed from V and 2 bases from J, the gap between germline ends came to 12 bases. Germline values: CDR1 MNHEY, CDR2 SVGAGI. CDR3 length: 15 residues.

In this sample, this clone turned up once. The gene calls are TRBV18 and TRBJ1-3; D is unresolved. This CDR3 region has 13 residues. V dropped 6 bases and J dropped 6 bases, with 12 bases sitting between them. From germline, CDR1 is KGHSH and CDR2 LQKENI. CDR3 sequence reads: CASSVYDENTIYF. In nucleotides, the CDR3 is TGTGCCAGCTCGGTTTATGACGAAAACACCATATATTTT.

Concerning this clone itself: Given a much more abundant clone one base away, this may be a read error. The J gene is TRBJ2-7, the V gene TRBV7-3, with TRBD2 matching 7 bases. V lost 3 bases and J lost 6; bases outside the gene matches: 5. CDR3 length equals 13 residues. Germline V gives CDR1 SGHTA, CDR2 FQGTGA. CDR3 bases: TGTGCCAGCAGCTTGGCGGGAGTGGGCGAGCAGTACTTC. Its protein is CASSLAGVGEQYF.

This clone is a singleton in its sample. The chain has TRBV27 and TRBJ2-1, with 12 nucleotides matching TRBD2. Per germline, CDR1 MNHEY and CDR2 SMNVEV (reference sequence). There are 16 residues in the CDR3. Unmatched junction bases numbered 7, after V lost 5 bases and J lost 5 bases. DNA for the CDR3: TGTGCCAGCAGTCTAAGACTAGCGGGAGCCGACAATGAGCAGTTCTTC. It encodes CASSLRLAGADNEQFF.

The V gene is TRBV29-1, the J gene TRBJ1-5, with D maybe TRBD1 (5 bases). Between the trimmed V and J ends, which lost 6 bases and 4 bases, there was a span of 10 bases. This CDR3 contains 12 residues. The germline gives CDR1 SQVTM, CDR2 ANQGSEA. This CDR3 is CSVGTANQPQHF. CDR3 coding DNA: TGCAGCGTCGGGACCGCGAATCAGCCCCAGCATTTT.

This rearrangement joins TRBV18 to TRBJ2-5; D is ambiguous. Germline lookup yields CDR1 KGHSH and CDR2 LQKENI. The V end lost 5 bases, the J end lost 0 bases, and 10 bases lay between the germline ends. The CDR3 spans 14 residues. CDR3 sequence (DNA): TGTGCCAGCTCAGTTCGACGGTACCAAGAGACCCAGTACTTC. Its translation is CASSVRRYQETQYF.

The chain carries TRBV29-1 and TRBJ1-2, with D perhaps TRBD1 (5 bases). This CDR3 is 15 amino acids long. V was cut by 6 bases and J by 6 bases, with 23 bases left in between. The germline V gene has CDR1 SQVTM and CDR2 ANQGSEA. The CDR3 region is CSVIGTGTQADGYTF. CDR3 DNA: TGCAGCGTAATCGGGACGGGAACTCAGGCGGATGGCTACACCTTC.

The chain joins TRBV27 to TRBJ2-7; 9 nucleotides agree with TRBD1. After removal of 3 bases from V and 3 bases from J, the junction contained 3 bases not matched to a gene. Germline assignment: CDR1 MNHEY and CDR2 SMNVEV (reference sequence). The CDR3 is 14 residues long. The CDR3 nucleotides are TGTGCCAGCAGTTTCAAGGACAGGGGCTACGAGCAGTACTTC. It translates to CASSFKDRGYEQYF.

The chain is built from TRBV7-7 and TRBJ2-3; 14 nucleotides match TRBD2. This CDR3 has 20 amino acids. Trimming removed 0 bases from V and 4 bases from J; junction bases left unmatched: 12. Germline CDR1 is SSHAT and CDR2 is FNYEAQ (reference sequence). CDR3 loop: CASSLADRGTSGRGSDTQYF. The CDR3 bases are TGTGCCAGCAGCTTAGCGGACAGGGGGACTAGCGGGAGAGGGTCAGATACGCAGTATTTT.

The chain has TRBV19 and TRBJ1-2; 9 bases align to TRBD1. Germline-derived CDR1 and CDR2 are LNHDA and SQIVND (reference sequence). The V segment lost 6 bases and the J segment 8 bases; nucleotides outside the gene matches: 13. This CDR3 region has 15 residues. The CDR3 sequence is CASRHTGGAARGYTF. CDR3 in DNA: TGTGCCAGTAGACATACAGGGGGCGCAGCGAGGGGCTACACCTTC.

J is TRBJ2-1 and V is TRBV6-5, with 13 nucleotides matching TRBD2. The CDR3 contains 15 residues. V lost 6 bases to trimming and J lost 2 bases; unmatched junction nucleotides: 1. Germline V gene sequence: CDR1 MNHEY, CDR2 SVGAGI. This CDR3 reads CASSGTSGTYNEQFF. CDR3 in DNA: TGTGCCAGCAGCGGGACTAGCGGGACCTACAATGAGCAGTTCTTC.

This clone was counted at least ten times. The CDR3 here is CASSKRKGDDAFF. In nucleotides, the CDR3 is TGTGCCAGCAGCAAAAGGAAGGGGGATGACGCTTTCTTT. V is TRBV6-6 and J is TRBJ1-1, with D maybe TRBD1 (6 bases). The CDR3 length is 13 residues. The ends were cut back, 6 bases at V and 11 bases at J, with 19 bases in the middle. Germline V gene sequence: CDR1 MNHNY, CDR2 SVGAGI (reference sequence).

The chain combines TRBV10-3 with TRBJ2-5; D unresolved. The CDR3 spans 14 residues. In germline, CDR1 is ENHRY, CDR2 SYGVKD. Trimming left V 0 bases short and J 3 bases short, with 8 bases between. In nucleotides, the CDR3 is TGTGCCATCAGTGAGTCGAGCCGGGAAGAGACCCAGTACTTC. It codes for CAISESSREETQYF.

The chain carries TRBV11-2 and TRBJ2-5; 7 nucleotides line up with TRBD1. This CDR3 region has 13 residues. V lost 5 bases, J lost 3 bases, and 3 bases stayed unmatched. Germline V lookup: CDR1 SGHAT, CDR2 FQNNGV. CDR3 nucleotide sequence: TGTGCCAGCAGCAGAGACAGGGAAGAGACCCAGTACTTC. Translation: CASSRDREETQYF.

The chain links TRBV7-9 to TRBJ1-2; D might be TRBD1 (5 bases). Trimming removed 4 bases at V and 8 bases at J, with 20 bases between. The CDR3 has 15 amino acids. Germline CDR1 is SEHNR and CDR2 is FQNEAQ (reference sequence). For the CDR3, the DNA is TGTGCCAGCAGCTCCGAGGCGTCTTGGGGGTGGGGCTACACCTTC. Protein: CASSSEASWGWGYTF.

With regard to this clone: The sample carries other DNA sequences with the same CDR3. The chain couples TRBV18 to TRBJ2-1; 14 nucleotides agree with TRBD2. J lost 7 bases, V lost 6 bases, and 5 bases had no gene match. Germline V gene lookup returns CDR1 KGHSH and CDR2 LQKENI. This CDR3 is 15 amino acids long. CDR3 sequence reads: CASSTGTSGSNEQFF. The CDR3 DNA reads as TGTGCCAGCTCGACCGGGACTAGCGGGAGTAATGAGCAGTTCTTC. The entire variable domain, with the rest obtained from reference TRBV18 and TRBJ2-1, is as follows: NAGVMQNPRHLVRRRGQEARLRCSPMKGHSHVYWYRQLPEEGLKFMVYLQKENIIDESGMPKERFSAEFPKEGPSILRIQQVVRGDSAAYFCASSTGTSGSNEQFFGPGTRLTVL.

The chain recombines TRBV2 with TRBJ2-7; 11 bases are a match to TRBD1. The CDR3 length is 14 residues. After removal of 6 bases from V and 3 bases from J, the junction contained 4 bases not matched to a gene. Germline V lookup: CDR1 SNHLY, CDR2 FYNNEI. CDR3 in DNA: TGTGCCAGCAGAAAGGGACAGGGGGACTACGAGCAGTACTTC. Translation: CASRKGQGDYEQYF.

This clone is a singleton in its sample. V gene TRBV19 combines with J gene TRBJ1-2; TRBD1 matches 9 bases. The germline gives CDR1 LNHDA, CDR2 SQIVND (reference sequence). The CDR3 is 16 amino acids. J lost 2 bases, V lost 3 bases, and 7 bases had no gene match. The CDR3 protein is CASSILAGTGNYGYTF. Written as DNA, the CDR3 is TGTGCCAGTAGTATTTTGGCAGGGACAGGGAACTATGGCTACACCTTC.

This clone was counted a single time. The chain employs TRBV28 and TRBJ1-5, with a weak D call TRBD1 (5 bases). CDR1 and CDR2 from the germline V gene are MDHEN and SYDVKM. CDR3 length: 12 residues. The germline V and J ends were trimmed by 10 bases and 4 bases, with 11 bases remaining between them. DNA for the CDR3: TGTGCCACCTGGGGGAGAAATCAGCCCCAGCATTTT. It translates to CATWGRNQPQHF.

This sequence joins TRBV5-1 and TRBJ2-3; 8 nucleotides match TRBD2. The CDR3 spans 14 residues. From germline, CDR1 is SGHRS and CDR2 YFSETQ. J gave up 5 bases and V 6 bases, and 8 bases lay outside the gene matches. The CDR3, as DNA: TGCGCCAGCACGGGACTAGGGGTACGAGATACGCAGTATTTT. Translated: CASTGLGVRDTQYF.

This clone showed up just once. The junction departs from germline at one end; a sequencing error may be responsible. The chain employs TRBV5-1 and TRBJ2-7; 9 bases fit TRBD2. Germline CDR1 reads SGHRS; CDR2 reads YFSETQ. The CDR3 extends over 15 amino acids. CDR3 protein: CASSLEGSGSSYQNF. The CDR3 nucleotides are TGCGCCAGCAGCTTGGAAGGTAGCGGGAGTTCCTACCAAAACTTC.

This chain links TRBV30 with TRBJ2-1; 10 bases match TRBD2. This CDR3 comprises 17 residues. Germline CDR1 GTSNPN, CDR2 SVGIG (reference sequence). J lost 2 bases, V lost 5 bases, and 12 bases had no gene match. CDR3 coding DNA: TGTGCCTGGGTCATGGGTTACAGCGGGAGGGCCTACAATGAGCAGTTCTTC. Translating gives CAWVMGYSGRAYNEQFF.

V and J are TRBV5-8 and TRBJ2-5, with 9 positions matching TRBD1. CDR1 is SGHTS, CDR2 YDEGEE, per germline. This CDR3 region has 14 residues. The ends lost 4 bases at V and 5 bases at J; junction bases unmatched: 6. CDR3 coding DNA: TGTGCCAGCAGCGCGCGGGACAGGGTGGAGACCCAGTACTTC. Protein product: CASSARDRVETQYF.